The clone carrying this TCR beta chain has just a few counts. Its antigen is not known. The data stem from a study of blood T cells in healthy people across ages. Overall study: Template switching caught about one barcoded beta molecule for each two T cells.

Germline assignment: CDR1 SNHLY and CDR2 FYNNEI. The CDR3 runs to 16 residues. V lost 5 bases to trimming and J lost 0 bases, with 17 bases between them. Study observations and caveats: It was not possible, with unsorted PBMCs, to conclusively compare naive and antigen-experienced cells. Investigators viewed diversity estimates from one million T cells as underestimates, the study reported. Fewer expanded clones and more diversity marked long-lived versus aged donors.

The use of a sample-barcoded 5' primer and a J-beta primer mix characterized a second PCR of about 7 to 12 cycles. One entry per CDR3 protein results from TCRdb running MiXCR on the 5' RACE reads. The sample has 1.5 million to 2 million distinct CDR3 sequences, roughly a third seen once. The chain joins TRBV2 to TRBJ2-7; tentative D call: TRBD1 (8 bases). The source of this sequence is a woman aged 25 to 39 in good health. Sequencing was carried out using blood. The chain's CDR3 is CASSKDTGGASYEQYF. The CDR3 coding sequence is TGTGCCAGCAGTAAGGATACAGGGGGGGCCTCCTACGAGCAGTACTTC. Complete variable domain (other parts from reference TRBV2 and TRBJ2-7): EPEVTQTPSHQVTQMGQEVILRCVPISNHLYFYWYRQILGQKVEFLVSFYNNEISEKSEIFDDQFSVERPDGSNFTLKIRSTKLEDSAMYFCASSKDTGGASYEQYFGPGTRLTVT.